Below are 19 T cell receptor beta chains sequenced from a single sample in a study of blood T cell repertoires in COVID-19. The protocol was immunoSEQ multiplex PCR, while the TCRdb copy is restricted to in-frame clones and leaves out a portion. The data show about 250,000 clones, nearly 90% seen once. Sample: peripheral blood. The receptors originated from a woman aged 30 to 39 with acute or convalescent COVID-19.

The rearrangement links TRBV3-1 (or the pseudogene TRBV3-2) to TRBJ2-3, with 9 bases identical to TRBD2. V shed 0 bases and J 10 bases; nucleotides not matched to a gene: 8. The CDR3 spans 15 residues. Germline values: CDR1 LGHDT, CDR2 YNNKEL (reference sequence). The CDR3 protein is CASSQDAGGPIPQYF. CDR3 DNA: TGTGCCAGCAGCCAAGATGCGGGAGGGCCTATTCCGCAGTATTTT.

The table lists this clone with a few counts. Additional DNA sequences in this sample encode the identical CDR3. V usage is TRBV3-1 (or the pseudogene TRBV3-2) and J usage is TRBJ2-3; 8 nucleotides align to TRBD1. This CDR3 spans 13 amino acids. V shed 0 bases and J 8 bases; nucleotides not matched to a gene: 1. Per germline, CDR1 LGHDT and CDR2 YNNKEL (reference sequence). The CDR3 reads CASSQDRGLTQYF. In DNA form, the CDR3 reads TGTGCCAGCAGCCAAGACAGGGGGCTTACGCAGTATTTT.

This clone showed up just a few times. CDR3 in amino acids: CASSLQENGRYEQYF. In DNA form, the CDR3 reads TGTGCCAGCAGCTTACAGGAAAACGGTCGCTACGAGCAGTACTTC. V usage is TRBV11-2 and J usage is TRBJ2-7; the D is unclear. The CDR3 has 15 residues. Trimming removed 2 bases from V and 3 bases from J, with 14 bases in between. Germline-derived CDR1 and CDR2 are SGHAT and FQNNGV.

This clone is a singleton in its sample. The chain joins TRBV5-6 to TRBJ1-5, with 11 bases fitting TRBD1. The germline V gene encodes CDR1 SGHDT and CDR2 YYEEEE. After removal of 3 bases from V and 6 bases from J, the junction contained 5 bases not matched to a gene. The CDR3 is 15 residues long. The CDR3 spells CASSYGTGGFQPQHF. CDR3 nucleotides: TGTGCCAGCAGCTACGGGACAGGGGGATTTCAGCCCCAGCATTTT.

The V and J genes are TRBV9 and TRBJ2-3; TRBD2 aligns across 8 bases. Germline V CDR1 and CDR2: SGDLS, YYNGEE. This CDR3 contains 17 residues. Trimming removed 0 bases from V and 3 bases from J; junction bases left unmatched: 9. The chain's CDR3 is CASSVAGTSGLTDTQYF. The CDR3 bases are TGTGCCAGCAGCGTAGCCGGGACTAGTGGGCTTACAGATACGCAGTATTTT. Together with reference TRBV9 and TRBJ2-3, the CDR3 gives the full variable domain: DSGVTQTPKHLITATGQRVTLRCSPRSGDLSVYWYQQSLDQGLQFLIQYYNGEERAKGNILERFSAQQFPDLHSELNLSSLELGDSALYFCASSVAGTSGLTDTQYFGPGTRLTVL.

The chain is built from TRBV19 and TRBJ1-1; D is unresolved. CDR1 is LNHDA, CDR2 SQIVND, per germline (reference sequence). Trimming removed 2 bases at V and 6 bases at J, with 19 bases between. This CDR3 is built from 16 residues. The CDR3 here is CASSITPSVGGAEAFF. CDR3 in DNA: TGTGCCAGTAGTATAACCCCCTCGGTGGGAGGTGCTGAAGCTTTCTTT. Supplemented by reference TRBV19 and TRBJ1-1, the full variable domain reads DGGITQSPKYLFRKEGQNVTLSCEQNLNHDAMYWYRQDPGQGLRLIYYSQIVNDFQKGDIAEGYSVSREKKESFPLTVTSAQKNPTAFYLCASSITPSVGGAEAFFGQGTRLTVV.

The chain employs TRBV5-4 and TRBJ2-1; TRBD2 matches at 11 bases. The CDR3 loop spans 15 amino acids. Germline values: CDR1 SGHNT, CDR2 YYREEE (reference sequence). The V and J ends lost 0 bases and 5 bases, in that order; junction bases with no gene match: 1. As DNA, the CDR3 is TGTGCCAGCAGCTTGGGTAGCGGGAGGGACAATGAGCAGTTCTTC. This sequence encodes CASSLGSGRDNEQFF.

The V call is TRBV5-4, the J call TRBJ1-1; weak D call: TRBD1 (5 bases). CDR3 size: 15 residues. Per germline, CDR1 SGHNT and CDR2 YYREEE (reference sequence). V lost 0 bases and J lost 0, with 9 bases in between. The CDR3: CASSLGQLMNTEAFF. CDR3 DNA: TGTGCCAGCAGCTTGGGACAGCTCATGAACACTGAAGCTTTCTTT. Based on the CDR3 plus reference TRBV5-4 and TRBJ1-1, the full variable domain is ETGVTQSPTHLIKTRGQQVTLRCSSQSGHNTVSWYQQALGQGPQFIFQYYREEENGRGNFPPRFSGLQFPNYSSELNVNALELDDSALYLCASSLGQLMNTEAFFGQGTRLTVV.

This rearrangement joins TRBV5-1 to TRBJ2-4, with D tentatively TRBD1 (5 bases). The V gene lost 4 bases and the J gene lost 6 bases, with 14 bases spanning the gap. The CDR3 has 14 amino acids. CDR1 is SGHRS, CDR2 YFSETQ, per germline. The CDR3 nucleotides are TGCGCCAGCAGCCCTGACAGAGATGGAAACATTCAGTACTTC. Translated: CASSPDRDGNIQYF.

This chain connects TRBV5-1 to TRBJ2-7; D ambiguous. V dropped 3 bases and J dropped 3 bases, with 7 bases sitting between them. CDR1 SGHRS and CDR2 YFSETQ come from the germline V gene. This CDR3 is built from 12 residues. In DNA form, the CDR3 reads TGCGCCAGCAGCTCGACACGCTACGAGCAGTACTTC. Its protein is CASSSTRYEQYF.

Only one count was recorded for this clone. The V gene is TRBV7-9, the J gene TRBJ2-3; 8 bases agree with TRBD2. V shed 2 bases, J shed 0 bases, and the junction held 4 bases outside the gene matches. CDR1 is SEHNR and CDR2 is FQNEAQ in the germline V gene (reference sequence). The CDR3 totals 16 residues. The CDR3 bases are TGTGCCAGCAGCTTAAGCGGGAGCGCTAGCACAGATACGCAGTATTTT. Encoded protein: CASSLSGSASTDTQYF.

The V gene is TRBV9, the J gene TRBJ1-4, with 7 bases aligning to TRBD1. The germline gives CDR1 SGDLS, CDR2 YYNGEE. J gave up 4 bases and V 4 bases, and 7 bases lay outside the gene matches. This CDR3 region has 15 residues. This chain's CDR3 is CASSKGTELNEKLFF. The CDR3 DNA follows: TGTGCCAGCAGCAAAGGGACAGAGCTTAATGAAAAACTGTTTTTT.

The chain links TRBV29-1 to TRBJ1-1, with D unresolved. V dropped 7 bases and J dropped 5 bases, with 8 bases sitting between them. CDR1 is SQVTM, CDR2 ANQGSEA, per germline. The CDR3 runs 10 residues. CDR3 residues: CSAARTEAFF. As DNA, the CDR3 is TGCAGCGCTGCTCGGACTGAAGCTTTCTTT.

The chain's CDR3 is CAWSVGQPQHF. CDR3 coding DNA: TGTGCCTGGAGTGTCGGTCAGCCCCAGCATTTT. The chain links TRBV30 to TRBJ1-5; D is undetermined. The CDR3 length is 11 residues. V shed 0 bases and J shed 6 bases, with 3 bases lying between them. Germline V gene sequence: CDR1 GTSNPN, CDR2 SVGIG (reference sequence).

V gene TRBV7-2 combines with J gene TRBJ1-3, with 7 bases that match TRBD1. The length of the CDR3 is 17 residues. Germline V gene data show CDR1 as SGHTA and CDR2 as FQGNSA. Unmatched junction bases numbered 6, after V lost 1 base and J lost 0 bases. The chain's CDR3 is CASSLGGQIRSGNTIYF. DNA for the CDR3: TGTGCCAGCAGCTTAGGGGGACAGATCCGCTCTGGAAACACCATATATTTT.

V is TRBV6-1 and J is TRBJ1-3; 7 bases agree with TRBD1. CDR1 is MNHNS, CDR2 SASEGT, per germline. The CDR3 is 15 residues long. The J segment lost 0 bases and the V segment lost 8 bases, leaving 7 bases of the junction unmatched. DNA for the CDR3: TGTGCCAGCCGCAGGGGGGCGAGCTCTGGAAACACCATATATTTT. Translation gives CASRRGASSGNTIYF.

The chain has TRBV6-5 and TRBJ2-7, with TRBD1 matching 11 bases. V was pared by 3 bases and J by 2 bases, with 3 bases of the junction left unmatched. Germline loops: CDR1 MNHEY, CDR2 SVGAGI. This CDR3 has 15 residues. The CDR3 DNA follows: TGTGCCAGCAGTTATGGGACAGGGGGGGCCTACGAGCAGTACTTC. Its translation is CASSYGTGGAYEQYF.

This chain joins TRBV6-6 and TRBJ1-3; TRBD1 matches at 7 bases. The germline V gene encodes CDR1 MNHNY and CDR2 SVGAGI (reference sequence). This CDR3 has 14 amino acids. Trimming cost V 6 bases and J 2 bases; bases outside gene matches: 4. CDR3 protein: CASSPGTAGNTIYF. The CDR3 coding sequence is TGTGCCAGCAGCCCTGGGACAGCTGGAAACACCATATATTTT.

The chain uses TRBV9 and TRBJ2-3, with TRBD2 matching over 9 bases. The CDR3 sequence is 15 residues long. Germline V gives CDR1 SGDLS, CDR2 YYNGEE. Trimming took 10 bases from V and 2 from J; bases not matched to a gene: 11. This CDR3 reads CASTRGTSPTDTQYF. For the CDR3, the DNA is TGTGCCTCAACTCGGGGGACTAGCCCCACAGATACGCAGTATTTT.